A few counts support the clone carrying this TCR beta chain. Germline CDR1 reads SQVTM; CDR2 reads ANQGSEA. V was pared by 6 bases and J by 3 bases, with 3 bases of the junction left unmatched. The CDR3 is 13 residues long. This specimen belongs to a study of T-cell reconstitution after alpha-beta-depleted transplantation in children. Unique molecular identifiers were used to barcode this TCRbeta library. TCRdb redid the calling of the PCR reads with MiXCR, one entry per CDR3 protein. The sample yields about 360,000 distinct CDR3 sequences, more than 10% seen once. The sample in question was PBMCs, obtained from the stem cell graft. The receptor's source is a human donor who donated a stem cell graft to a child with Fanconi anemia. This sequence joins TRBV29-1 and TRBJ1-1; 11 bases map to TRBD1. The CDR3 spells CSVDRGRDTEAFF. The CDR3, as DNA: TGCAGCGTGGACAGGGGGCGAGACACTGAAGCTTTCTTT.